The clone carrying this TCR beta chain was observed a handful of times. These data come from a study of post-analysis software for immune sequencing data. Libraries were made from TCR beta cDNA, and they carried unique molecular identifiers. TCRdb analysed the PCR reads with MiXCR anew, one entry per CDR3 protein. The data show hundreds of thousands of distinct CDR3 sequences, 36% seen once. The material sequenced was blood. This TCR came from a girl between 10 and 17 years old with multiple sclerosis.

The CDR3 loop is CSAIGTGIHYGYTF. As DNA, the CDR3 is TGCAGTGCTATAGGGACAGGGATCCATTATGGCTACACCTTC. The V and J genes are TRBV20-1 and TRBJ1-2, with 9 positions matching TRBD1. Germline V gives CDR1 DFQATT, CDR2 SNEGSKA (reference sequence). The CDR3 totals 14 residues. V trimming: 4 bases; J trimming: 5 bases; junction bases outside the gene matches: 8.